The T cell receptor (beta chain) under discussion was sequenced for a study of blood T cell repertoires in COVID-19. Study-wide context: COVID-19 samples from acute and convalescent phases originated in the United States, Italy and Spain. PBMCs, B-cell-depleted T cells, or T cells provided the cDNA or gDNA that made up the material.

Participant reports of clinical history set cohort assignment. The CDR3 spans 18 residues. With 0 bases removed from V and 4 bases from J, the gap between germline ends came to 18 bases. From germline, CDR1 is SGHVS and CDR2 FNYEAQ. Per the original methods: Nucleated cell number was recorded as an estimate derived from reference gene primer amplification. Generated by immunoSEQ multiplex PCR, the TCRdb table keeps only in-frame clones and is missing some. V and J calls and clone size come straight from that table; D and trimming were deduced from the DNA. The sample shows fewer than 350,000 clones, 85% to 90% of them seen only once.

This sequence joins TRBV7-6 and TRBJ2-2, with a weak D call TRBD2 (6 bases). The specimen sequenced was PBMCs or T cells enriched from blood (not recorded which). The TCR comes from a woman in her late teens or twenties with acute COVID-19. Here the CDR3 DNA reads TGTGCCAGCAGCTTAGCGCTGTATCGACTAGGGGTCACCGGGGAGCTGTTTTTT. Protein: CASSLALYRLGVTGELFF.